Shown below are 27 T cell receptor beta chains from a single sample sequenced in a study of T cells in Graves' hyperthyroidism and ophthalmopathy. Amplified regions were TCR beta CDR3 sequences from RNA transcripts. The TCR CDR3 first-round RT-PCR relied on the HTBI primer set. One entry per CDR3 protein, called by TCRdb with MiXCR from the multiplex PCR reads. The profile shows 500,000 or so distinct CDR3 sequences, about a sixth of them singletons. The sample taken for sequencing was blood. The receptors stem from a woman younger than 35 with Graves' ophthalmopathy.

This clonotype was counted at least ten times. V gene TRBV30 combines with J gene TRBJ1-5; D is unresolved. The CDR3 covers 13 residues. Per the germline V gene, CDR1 is GTSNPN and CDR2 is SVGIG (reference sequence). V was clipped by 4 bases and J by 7 bases, with 14 bases between them. DNA for the CDR3: TGTGCCTGGACGGGCGGCTTCGGGCAGCCCCAGCATTTT. It yields the protein CAWTGGFGQPQHF.

The chain employs TRBV14 and TRBJ2-7, with TRBD1 matching 7 bases. With 1 base clipped from V and 0 bases from J, the junction kept 3 bases outside the gene matches. This CDR3 is 15 amino acids long. Germline V gene lookup returns CDR1 SGHDN and CDR2 FVKESK. The CDR3, as DNA: TGTGCCAGCAGCCAAGTGGGGGACAGCTCCTACGAGCAGTACTTC. Translating it yields CASSQVGDSSYEQYF.

This clonotype was recorded a few times. V gene TRBV6-2 or TRBV6-3 combines with J gene TRBJ2-7; 9 bases map to TRBD2. V shed 2 bases, J shed 1 base, and the junction held 3 bases outside the gene matches. The germline V gene has CDR1 MNHEY and CDR2 SVGEGT. CDR3 length equals 15 residues. In nucleotides, the CDR3 is TGTGCCAGCAGTTACGCTAGCGGGATTTCCTACGAGCAGTACTTC. Amino acids: CASSYASGISYEQYF.

This clonotype was seen at least ten times. The chain has TRBV7-3 and TRBJ1-1; 8 bases agree with TRBD1. With 4 bases clipped from V and 3 bases from J, the junction kept 7 bases outside the gene matches. CDR1 and CDR2 (germline): SGHTA, FQGTGA. The CDR3 spans 15 residues. CDR3 protein: CASSCNRGSDTEAFF. The CDR3, as DNA: TGTGCCAGCAGCTGCAACAGGGGGTCGGACACTGAAGCTTTCTTT.

The gene calls are TRBV5-1 and TRBJ2-2, with D maybe TRBD1 (5 bases). CDR1 SGHRS and CDR2 YFSETQ come from the germline V gene. V lost 2 bases and J lost 3, with 11 bases in between. There are 15 residues in the CDR3. As DNA, the CDR3 is TGCGCCAGCAGCTTCAGGGCCTCGGACACCGGGGAGCTGTTTTTT. Translating gives CASSFRASDTGELFF.

This clonotype was found many times. The chain has TRBV28 and TRBJ1-1, with D uncertain. V lost 11 bases and J 1 base, leaving 26 bases between the germline ends. Germline V gene data show CDR1 as MDHEN and CDR2 as SYDVKM. The CDR3 runs 17 residues. CDR3 sequence: CAGPLKGPPGGNTEAFF. The CDR3 coding sequence is TGTGCCGGACCTCTTAAGGGCCCGCCGGGAGGGAACACTGAAGCTTTCTTT.

V and J are TRBV28 and TRBJ2-4; D is uncertain. Trimming cost V 1 base and J 4 bases, with 5 bases left between them. CDR1 is MDHEN and CDR2 is SYDVKM in the germline V gene. This CDR3 region has 13 residues. Written as DNA, the CDR3 is TGTGCCAGCAGTTTATTACGGAAAAACATTCAGTACTTC. It is translated as CASSLLRKNIQYF.

The table lists this clonotype with many counts. The chain recombines TRBV6-1 with TRBJ2-7; 9 nucleotides align to TRBD2. V gave up 0 bases and J gave up 4 bases; unmatched junction bases: 19. CDR3 length: 20 amino acids. Germline values: CDR1 MNHNS, CDR2 SASEGT. The CDR3 nucleotides are TGTGCCAGCAGTGAAGCGACAGGGCCCCTCCTGGGCGGGAGGGCGTACGAGCAGTACTTC. Amino acid sequence: CASSEATGPLLGGRAYEQYF.

This sequence joins TRBV28 and TRBJ2-5, with TRBD1 matching 9 bases. The junction had 10 bases not matched to a gene; V was cut back by 5 bases and J by 3 bases. CDR3 size: 16 residues. From germline, CDR1 is MDHEN and CDR2 SYDVKM. CDR3 nucleotides: TGTGCCAGCAGTCCCCCCCGGGACAGGGTAGAAGAGACCCAGTACTTC. This sequence encodes CASSPPRDRVEETQYF. Based on the CDR3 plus reference TRBV28 and TRBJ2-5, the full variable domain is DVKVTQSSRYLVKRTGEKVFLECVQDMDHENMFWYRQDPGLGLRLIYFSYDVKMKEKGDIPEGYSVSREKKERFSLILESASTNQTSMYLCASSPPRDRVEETQYFGPGTRLLVL.

The chain recombines TRBV28 with TRBJ1-3; unclear D gene. The ends were cut back, 6 bases at V and 2 bases at J, with 14 bases in the middle. The CDR3 loop spans 15 amino acids. Germline loops: CDR1 MDHEN, CDR2 SYDVKM. CDR3 in DNA: TGTGCCAGCAGCTTCGCCGGGAGGGCTGGAAACACCATATATTTT. Translated: CASSFAGRAGNTIYF.

J is TRBJ2-7 and V is TRBV7-8, with 8 bases identical to TRBD2. This CDR3 contains 14 residues. Germline assignment: CDR1 SGHVS and CDR2 FQNEAQ. The V gene end was trimmed by 4 bases and the J gene end by 2 bases; junction bases not matched to a gene: 4. The CDR3 loop is CASSSGGGPYEQYF. The CDR3 DNA follows: TGTGCCAGCAGCTCCGGGGGGGGACCCTACGAGCAGTACTTC.

This clonotype has a count of ten or more. V is TRBV3-1 and J is TRBJ2-2; D may be TRBD1 (6 bases). Germline lookup yields CDR1 LGHDT and CDR2 YNNKEL (reference sequence). The V gene lost 4 bases and the J gene lost 1 base, with 10 bases spanning the gap. The CDR3 spans 15 residues. CDR3: CASSPQDRNTGELFF. Written as DNA, the CDR3 is TGTGCCAGCAGCCCCCAGGACAGGAACACCGGGGAGCTGTTTTTT.

V usage is TRBV27 and J usage is TRBJ2-5; 11 nucleotides align to TRBD2. The CDR3 has 17 amino acids. With 6 bases clipped from V and 4 bases from J, the junction kept 13 bases outside the gene matches. CDR1 and CDR2 from the germline V gene are MNHEY and SMNVEV (reference sequence). CDR3 coding DNA: TGTGCCAGCAGAATAGCGGGGGGGCCCATCACTTCAGAGACCCAGTACTTC. It specifies CASRIAGGPITSETQYF.

This chain uses TRBV20-1 with TRBJ2-2, with 7 nucleotides matching TRBD2. Germline V gene lookup returns CDR1 DFQATT and CDR2 SNEGSKA (reference sequence). J gave up 3 bases and V 5 bases, and 9 bases lay outside the gene matches. This CDR3 is 15 amino acids long. Written as DNA, the CDR3 is TGCAGTGCTGTTTACGGGAGGACCTACACCGGGGAGCTGTTTTTT. It is translated as CSAVYGRTYTGELFF.

This clonotype was counted between two and nine times. The rearrangement joins TRBV13 to TRBJ2-2, with 10 bases lining up with TRBD1. The junction had 5 bases not matched to a gene; V was cut back by 0 bases and J by 7 bases. This CDR3 is built from 16 residues. Germline V gene lookup returns CDR1 PRHDT and CDR2 FYEKMQ (reference sequence). CDR3 in amino acids: CASSLGSGQGFGELFF. CDR3 nucleotide sequence: TGTGCCAGCAGCTTAGGCTCGGGACAGGGGTTCGGGGAGCTGTTTTTT.

This clonotype was detected ten times or more. The chain uses TRBV6-1 and TRBJ1-1; perhaps TRBD1 as D (5 bases). From germline, CDR1 is MNHNS and CDR2 SASEGT. This CDR3 spans 14 amino acids. V lost 3 bases, J lost 2 bases, and 10 bases lay in between. The CDR3 protein is CASSDWTHNTEAFF. CDR3 nucleotide sequence: TGTGCCAGCAGTGATTGGACACACAACACTGAAGCTTTCTTT.

This clonotype has a handful of counts. V gene TRBV29-1 combines with J gene TRBJ1-1; TRBD1 matches 7 bases. Trimming at V came to 3 bases and at J to 9 bases, leaving 7 bases not matched to a gene. The germline V gene encodes CDR1 SQVTM and CDR2 ANQGSEA. This CDR3 comprises 12 residues. The CDR3 DNA sequence: TGCAGCGTTGAGGGACAGTCCTCCAAAGCTTTCTTT. This sequence encodes CSVEGQSSKAFF.

This clonotype was detected ten times or more. The chain recombines TRBV7-2 with TRBJ1-5, with 8 bases fitting TRBD1. The CDR3 is 15 amino acids. Trimming removed 4 bases from V and 3 bases from J; junction bases left unmatched: 5. Germline V gene sequence: CDR1 SGHTA, CDR2 FQGNSA. In DNA, the CDR3 is TGTGCCAGCAGCTCCCCTCAGGGGGCCAATCAGCCCCAGCATTTT. It translates to CASSSPQGANQPQHF.

Many counts were recorded for this clonotype. V is TRBV3-1 and J is TRBJ1-1; 11 bases fit TRBD1. Germline trimming cut 3 bases from V and 0 bases from J; bases unmatched to any gene: 0. The CDR3 runs 15 residues. Germline CDR1 is LGHDT and CDR2 is YNNKEL (reference sequence). In nucleotides, the CDR3 is TGTGCCAGCAGCCAGGACAGGGGGCTGAACACTGAAGCTTTCTTT. This sequence encodes CASSQDRGLNTEAFF. Drawing the rest from reference TRBV3-1 and TRBJ1-1, the complete variable domain is DTAVSQTPKYLVTQMGNDKSIKCEQNLGHDTMYWYKQDSKKFLKIMFSYNNKELIINETVPNRFSPKSPDKAHLNLHINSLELGDSAVYFCASSQDRGLNTEAFFGQGTRLTVV.

Details on this clonotype: A much larger clone lies a single base off, so this may be a read error. V gene TRBV6-5 combines with J gene TRBJ2-1; D might be TRBD1 (6 bases). V was cut by 3 bases and J by 10 bases, with 19 bases left in between. This CDR3 contains 15 residues. Germline values: CDR1 MNHEY, CDR2 SVGAGI. CDR3 protein: CASSYQPGHIYEQFF. For the CDR3, the DNA is TGTGCCAGCAGTTATCAACCGGGACACATTTACGAGCAGTTCTTC.

This clonotype was counted a few times. The V call is TRBV10-3, the J call TRBJ2-7; TRBD2 agrees at 9 bases. This CDR3 spans 13 amino acids. The V segment lost 9 bases and the J segment 2 bases; nucleotides outside the gene matches: 5. CDR1 is ENHRY and CDR2 is SYGVKD in the germline V gene. The CDR3 reads CAIRTSETYEQYF. The CDR3 DNA is TGTGCCATTAGGACTAGCGAAACCTACGAGCAGTACTTC.

This clonotype was observed many times. This chain uses TRBV20-1 with TRBJ1-1; TRBD1 matches at 8 bases. Looked up from germline, CDR1 is DFQATT and CDR2 is SNEGSKA (reference sequence). After removal of 5 bases from V and 6 bases from J, the junction contained 5 bases not matched to a gene. The CDR3 is 12 residues long. The CDR3 DNA is TGCAGTGCTTCTCAGGGGGCGGCTGAAGCTTTCTTT. Translating it yields CSASQGAAEAFF.

This clonotype was detected ten times or more. The chain carries TRBV7-3 and TRBJ2-3, with D possibly TRBD2 on 6 matching bases. Per the germline V gene, CDR1 is SGHTA and CDR2 is FQGTGA. This CDR3 is 14 amino acids long. V lost 4 bases, J lost 5 bases, and 13 bases lay in between. In DNA, the CDR3 is TGTGCCAGCAGCTCCGGACTACCCGGAGATACGCAGTATTTT. It yields the protein CASSSGLPGDTQYF. Drawing the rest from reference TRBV7-3 and TRBJ2-3, the complete variable domain is GAGVSQTPSNKVTEKGKYVELRCDPISGHTALYWYRQSLGQGPEFLIYFQGTGAADDSGLPNDRFFAVRPEGSVSTLKIQRTERGDSAVYLCASSSGLPGDTQYFGPGTRLTVL.

The chain uses TRBV12-3 or TRBV12-4 and TRBJ2-2; D might be TRBD2 (7 bases). The CDR3 loop spans 15 amino acids. V was cut by 4 bases and J by 3 bases, with 12 bases left in between. CDR3 in amino acids: CASSWGGRDTGELFF. The CDR3 DNA follows: TGTGCCAGCAGTTGGGGGGGCCGGGACACCGGGGAGCTGTTTTTT.

This clonotype was seen many times. The rearrangement links TRBV20-1 to TRBJ2-5; D is ambiguous. The CDR3 runs to 12 residues. The V gene's germline CDR1 is DFQATT and CDR2 SNEGSKA (reference sequence). Trimming removed 3 bases from V and 5 bases from J, with 10 bases in between. CDR3 loop: CSASYGLETQYF. The CDR3 nucleotides are TGCAGTGCTAGTTACGGGCTGGAGACCCAGTACTTC.

This clonotype was recorded at least ten times. CDR3 in amino acids: CASTPPKGGSLEEQYF. CDR3 coding DNA: TGTGCCAGCACCCCACCGAAGGGCGGGAGCCTGGAAGAGCAGTACTTC. The V call is TRBV2, the J call TRBJ2-7; 7 positions agree with TRBD2. This CDR3 comprises 16 residues. Germline V gene data show CDR1 as SNHLY and CDR2 as FYNNEI. Losses at the gene ends were 7 bases for V and 7 bases for J; bases not matched to a gene: 19.

The chain recombines TRBV7-6 with TRBJ2-7, with D perhaps matching TRBD1 or TRBD2 (5 bases each). The germline V and J ends were trimmed by 4 bases and 2 bases, with 15 bases remaining between them. The CDR3 covers 15 residues. Germline lookup yields CDR1 SGHVS and CDR2 FNYEAQ. The CDR3 is CASSSPRDGTYEQYF. Here the CDR3 DNA reads TGTGCCAGCAGCTCCCCCCGGGACGGAACCTACGAGCAGTACTTC.